These 27 T cell receptor beta chains came from one sample sequenced in a study of T cells after posttransplantation cyclophosphamide. Assay used: immunoSEQ multiplex PCR; TCRdb lists only in-frame clones, some missing. The data hold tens of thousands of clones, with roughly two thirds observed a single time. The sequenced sample consisted of memory CD4+ T cells sorted from PBMCs. These receptors originate from a woman aged 55-69 years in good health, CMV-negative, and a related stem cell transplant donor.

In its sample, this clone was seen a few times. The gene calls are TRBV10-2 and TRBJ2-5, with TRBD2 matching 9 bases. The CDR3 consists of 13 residues. CDR1 and CDR2 from the germline V gene are WSHSY and SAAADI. J lost 6 bases, V lost 4 bases, and 3 bases had no gene match. Here the CDR3 reads CASSGGRGQTQYF. In DNA form, the CDR3 reads TGCGCCAGCAGTGGCGGGAGGGGTCAGACCCAGTACTTC.

The V call is TRBV10-1, the J call TRBJ2-5, with a weak D call TRBD2 (7 bases). Trimming removed 2 bases from V and 4 bases from J, with 11 bases in between. Germline-derived CDR1 and CDR2 are WNHNN and SYGVQD (reference sequence). CDR3 length: 14 residues. The CDR3 region is CASSERGALETQYF. For the CDR3, the DNA is TGCGCCAGCAGTGAGCGGGGGGCTTTAGAGACCCAGTACTTC.

The chain is built from TRBV30 and TRBJ1-6; D is uncertain. The CDR3 loop spans 12 amino acids. The germline CDR1 and CDR2 sequences are GTSNPN and SVGIG (reference sequence). Trimming took off 4 bases at V and 8 bases at J, with 9 bases between the two ends. The CDR3 region is CAWKLEYSPLHF. The CDR3 DNA reads TGTGCCTGGAAATTGGAGTATTCACCCCTCCACTTT. Full variable domain (missing parts from reference TRBV30 and TRBJ1-6): SQTIHQWPATLVQPVGSPLSLECTVEGTSNPNLYWYRQAAGRGLQLLFYSVGIGQISSEVPQNLSASRPQDRQFILSSKKLLLSDSGFYLCAWKLEYSPLHFGNGTRLTVT.

The gene calls are TRBV4-2 and TRBJ2-3, with TRBD2 matching over 9 bases. V shed 1 base, J shed 5 bases, and the junction held 4 bases outside the gene matches. Per the germline V gene, CDR1 is LGHNA and CDR2 is YNFKEQ. The CDR3 runs to 15 residues. In nucleotides, the CDR3 is TGTGCCAGCAGCCAAGCGCTAGCGGGAAAAGATACGCAGTATTTT. Amino acids: CASSQALAGKDTQYF.

Only one count was recorded for this clone. This chain uses TRBV15 with TRBJ2-7, with 10 nucleotides matching TRBD2. In germline, CDR1 is LNHNV, CDR2 YYDKDF (reference sequence). The CDR3 spans 15 residues. J gave up 6 bases and V 4 bases, and 9 bases lay outside the gene matches. The CDR3 bases are TGTGCCACCAGCACGAGTCTAGCGGGAGAGAGCGAGCAGTACTTC. This encodes CATSTSLAGESEQYF.

For this clone: The same CDR3 is also encoded by other DNA sequences in this sample. V usage is TRBV5-1 and J usage is TRBJ2-1, with TRBD2 identical over 11 bases. The CDR3 sequence is 16 residues long. Trimming cost V 4 bases and J 9 bases; bases outside gene matches: 12. Germline CDR1 SGHRS, CDR2 YFSETQ. CDR3 loop: CASSPGLAGDRPEQFF. CDR3 nucleotides: TGCGCCAGCAGCCCCGGACTAGCGGGTGATCGGCCTGAGCAGTTCTTC.

The V and J genes are TRBV7-9 and TRBJ1-1; 7 bases align to TRBD1. Germline loops: CDR1 SEHNR, CDR2 FQNEAQ (reference sequence). The CDR3 loop spans 15 amino acids. The ends lost 6 bases at V and 3 bases at J; junction bases unmatched: 10. The CDR3 nucleotides read TGTGCCAGCAGACATAAACAGGGGTTTGACACTGAAGCTTTCTTT. This sequence encodes CASRHKQGFDTEAFF.

To note about this clone: The junction differs from germline at one of its ends, possibly a read error. CDR3 loop: CASGVRGIF. CDR3 nucleotide sequence: TGTGCCAGCGGGGTTCGGGGGATCTTT. The V call is TRBV28, the J call TRBJ1-1; tentatively, D is TRBD1 (5 bases). This CDR3 region has 9 residues. CDR1 MDHEN and CDR2 SYDVKM come from the germline V gene.

The rearrangement uses TRBV25-1 and TRBJ1-4, with D unresolved. CDR3 size: 13 residues. With 5 bases removed from V and 5 bases from J, the gap between germline ends came to 9 bases. Germline values: CDR1 MGHDK, CDR2 SYGVNS. This CDR3 reads CASSPGLNEKLFF. The CDR3 DNA sequence: TGTGCCAGCAGTCCCGGTCTAAATGAAAAACTGTTTTTT. The full variable domain, in which reference TRBV25-1 and TRBJ1-4 provide the parts outside the CDR3, is EADIYQTPRYLVIGTGKKITLECSQTMGHDKMYWYQQDPGMELHLIHYSYGVNSTEKGDLSSESTVSRIRTEHFPLTLESARPSHTSQYLCASSPGLNEKLFFGSGTQLSVL.

The J gene is TRBJ2-7, the V gene TRBV30, with unresolved D. V gave up 6 bases and J gave up 3 bases, with 9 bases separating them. Germline CDR1 and CDR2: GTSNPN and SVGIG (reference sequence). The CDR3 is made up of 11 amino acids. The CDR3 spells CACAPVYEQYF. In DNA, the CDR3 is TGTGCCTGCGCCCCGGTCTACGAGCAGTACTTC.

V gene TRBV20-1 combines with J gene TRBJ1-2; TRBD1 aligns across 8 bases. CDR1 and CDR2 (germline): DFQATT, SNEGSKA (reference sequence). Unmatched junction bases numbered 5, after V lost 7 bases and J lost 7 bases. CDR3 length equals 11 residues. CDR3 protein: CSVTDRAGYTF. The DNA for the CDR3 is TGCAGTGTCACGGACAGGGCTGGCTACACCTTC.

Only a few counts were recorded for this clone. The rearrangement joins TRBV10-3 to TRBJ2-1; 15 nucleotides agree with TRBD2. This CDR3 is built from 18 residues. J lost 2 bases, V lost 4 bases, and 6 bases had no gene match. Germline V gives CDR1 ENHRY, CDR2 SYGVKD. The CDR3 is CAISAGLAGGPTYNEQFF. Written as DNA, the CDR3 is TGTGCCATCAGTGCTGGACTAGCGGGAGGGCCGACCTACAATGAGCAGTTCTTC.

The rearrangement links TRBV2 to TRBJ2-1; weak D call: TRBD2 (6 bases). Germline V gene sequence: CDR1 SNHLY, CDR2 FYNNEI. The CDR3 loop spans 16 amino acids. V gave up 6 bases and J gave up 4 bases, with 19 bases separating them. In DNA, the CDR3 is TGTGCCAGCAGACAGCGAGCTGGGACTTTTTACAATGAGCAGTTCTTC. Residues: CASRQRAGTFYNEQFF.

The chain combines TRBV19 with TRBJ1-5, with D possibly TRBD1 on 6 matching bases. The CDR3 consists of 15 residues. Germline V gene sequence: CDR1 LNHDA, CDR2 SQIVND (reference sequence). Trimming left V 3 bases short and J 3 bases short, with 12 bases between. The CDR3 bases are TGTGCCAGTAGTATGGGAGGGGGAGTCAATCAGCCCCAGCATTTT. Translating gives CASSMGGGVNQPQHF. The full variable domain, completed using reference TRBV19 and TRBJ1-5, is DGGITQSPKYLFRKEGQNVTLSCEQNLNHDAMYWYRQDPGQGLRLIYYSQIVNDFQKGDIAEGYSVSREKKESFPLTVTSAQKNPTAFYLCASSMGGGVNQPQHFGDGTRLSIL.

V usage is TRBV5-4 and J usage is TRBJ1-4; D remains unclear. Trimming left V 2 bases short and J 4 bases short, with 6 bases between. Germline V gives CDR1 SGHNT, CDR2 YYREEE (reference sequence). This CDR3 is built from 13 residues. The CDR3 DNA sequence: TGTGCCAGCAGCTTCGAACATAATGAAAAACTGTTTTTT. This translates into CASSFEHNEKLFF.

The J gene is TRBJ2-7, the V gene TRBV6-6, with D perhaps matching TRBD1 (6 bases). Trimming removed 6 bases at V and 3 bases at J, with 12 bases between. The CDR3 loop spans 13 amino acids. Looked up from germline, CDR1 is MNHNY and CDR2 is SVGAGI (reference sequence). Here the CDR3 reads CASSTRDNYEQYF. The CDR3 bases are TGTGCCAGCAGCACCCGGGACAACTACGAGCAGTACTTC.

The chain combines TRBV6-5 with TRBJ1-2; 8 nucleotides line up with TRBD1. Germline V lookup: CDR1 MNHEY, CDR2 SVGAGI. V trimming: 6 bases; J trimming: 6 bases; junction bases outside the gene matches: 0. The CDR3 loop spans 11 amino acids. CDR3 DNA sequence: TGTGCCAGCAGACAGGGGGATGGCTACACCTTC. It codes for CASRQGDGYTF.

The rearrangement joins TRBV29-1 to TRBJ2-5; 9 bases match TRBD2. Germline CDR1 SQVTM, CDR2 ANQGSEA. The CDR3 totals 13 residues. Trimming cost V 4 bases and J 2 bases; bases outside gene matches: 2. The CDR3 nucleotides are TGCAGCGTTGTCACTAGCGGGCAAGAGACCCAGTACTTC. As protein: CSVVTSGQETQYF. The variable domain in full, completed from reference TRBV29-1 and TRBJ2-5, reads SAVISQKPSRDICQRGTSLTIQCQVDSQVTMMFWYRQQPGQSLTLIATANQGSEATYESGFVIDKFPISRPNLTFSTLTVSNMSPEDSSIYLCSVVTSGQETQYFGPGTRLLVL.

The V call is TRBV18, the J call TRBJ2-5; TRBD2 matches 9 bases. The J segment lost 9 bases and the V segment lost 2 bases, leaving 10 bases of the junction unmatched. This CDR3 contains 15 residues. The germline CDR1 and CDR2 sequences are KGHSH and LQKENI. This CDR3 is CASSPETSGMGAQYF. CDR3 nucleotide sequence: TGTGCCAGCTCACCAGAGACTAGCGGTATGGGGGCCCAGTACTTC.

The chain has TRBV19 and TRBJ1-3, with 7 positions matching TRBD1. Germline V gene sequence: CDR1 LNHDA, CDR2 SQIVND (reference sequence). The CDR3 length is 14 residues. The V and J ends lost 4 bases and 4 bases, in that order; junction bases with no gene match: 4. The CDR3 loop reads CASSNTGVGNTIYF. The CDR3 nucleotides read TGTGCCAGTAGTAATACAGGGGTCGGAAACACCATATATTTT.

The chain is built from TRBV7-2 and TRBJ1-4; D not resolved. The CDR3 extends over 15 amino acids. From germline, CDR1 is SGHTA and CDR2 FQGNSA. Trimming took 6 bases from V and 4 from J, leaving 15 bases between them. The CDR3, as DNA: TGTGCCAGCAGAACACGACATCGGATTAATGAAAAACTGTTTTTT. This encodes CASRTRHRINEKLFF.

This sequence joins TRBV5-1 and TRBJ2-5; 9 bases map to TRBD1. The CDR3 runs to 18 residues. The J segment lost 1 base and the V segment lost 2 bases, leaving 12 bases of the junction unmatched. The germline V gene encodes CDR1 SGHRS and CDR2 YFSETQ. Here the CDR3 DNA reads TGCGCCAGCAGCTTATTAGCGGCCGGGACAGGGTCCCAAGAGACCCAGTACTTC. The encoded protein is CASSLLAAGTGSQETQYF.

This clone was seen just once. The rearrangement uses TRBV7-8 and TRBJ2-3, with 7 positions matching TRBD2. The V gene's germline CDR1 is SGHVS and CDR2 FQNEAQ. This CDR3 comprises 15 residues. V lost 5 bases and J lost 5; bases outside the gene matches: 10. The CDR3 reads CASSLRAGEEDTQYF. The CDR3 DNA sequence: TGTGCCAGCAGCCTCCGTGCGGGAGAGGAAGATACGCAGTATTTT. Variable domain in full (rest from reference TRBV7-8 and TRBJ2-3): GAGVSQSPRYKVAKRGQDVALRCDPISGHVSLFWYQQALGQGPEFLTYFQNEAQLDKSGLPSDRFFAERPEGSVSTLKIQRTQQEDSAVYLCASSLRAGEEDTQYFGPGTRLTVL.

This clone was counted only a few times. V gene TRBV18 combines with J gene TRBJ2-1; 8 nucleotides agree with TRBD1. V dropped 3 bases and J dropped 5; count of bases not matched to a gene: 6. Germline CDR1 KGHSH, CDR2 LQKENI. The CDR3 consists of 15 residues. The CDR3 loop reads CASSPYQGANNEQFF. DNA for the CDR3: TGTGCCAGCTCACCTTACCAGGGGGCGAACAATGAGCAGTTCTTC. Combining the CDR3 with reference TRBV18 and TRBJ2-1 gives the whole variable domain NAGVMQNPRHLVRRRGQEARLRCSPMKGHSHVYWYRQLPEEGLKFMVYLQKENIIDESGMPKERFSAEFPKEGPSILRIQQVVRGDSAAYFCASSPYQGANNEQFFGPGTRLTVL.

The CDR3 sequence: CASRDSPGLADSSYEQYF. CDR3 nucleotides: TGTGCCAGTAGGGACTCTCCGGGACTAGCGGATAGCTCCTACGAGCAGTACTTC. The chain links TRBV19 to TRBJ2-7; 11 bases align to TRBD2. The germline gives CDR1 LNHDA, CDR2 SQIVND (reference sequence). The CDR3 totals 18 residues. Unmatched junction bases numbered 13, after V lost 6 bases and J lost 0 bases.

V usage is TRBV19 and J usage is TRBJ2-2; 9 positions agree with TRBD2. The germline V gene has CDR1 LNHDA and CDR2 SQIVND (reference sequence). This CDR3 spans 14 amino acids. J was trimmed by 6 bases and V by 4 bases; bases with no gene match: 3. CDR3 sequence reads: CASSNERGAGELFF. CDR3 nucleotide sequence: TGTGCCAGTAGTAACGAGCGGGGGGCCGGGGAGCTGTTTTTT.

This chain links TRBV19 with TRBJ1-1; 8 bases line up with TRBD1. CDR1 is LNHDA and CDR2 is SQIVND in the germline V gene (reference sequence). Trimming removed 3 bases from V and 4 bases from J; junction bases left unmatched: 7. This CDR3 has 15 residues. CDR3 region: CASSIPMGTGTEAFF. The CDR3 DNA reads TGTGCCAGTAGTATCCCTATGGGGACAGGCACTGAAGCTTTCTTT.